In its sample, the clone carrying this T cell receptor beta chain was seen many times. Its antigen is undetermined. These data are taken from a study of CD8 T cells in ankylosing spondylitis. From germline, CDR1 is MGHDK and CDR2 SYGVNS. There are 12 residues in the CDR3. V was cut by 4 bases and J by 7 bases, with 10 bases left in between. By quantitative 5'-RACE with molecular barcodes, the TCR beta libraries were made. In TCRdb, the 5' RACE reads were re-called with MiXCR into one record per CDR3 protein. Here the sample spans around 300,000 distinct CDR3 sequences, roughly 15% being singletons. Points from the study as a whole: CD8+ disease-linked clones were present at relatively low frequencies in blood. Ankylosing spondylitis blood appeared to carry a characteristic TCR beta motif of 7 or 8 highly homologous variants. Matched ankylosing spondylitis synovial fluid reportedly showed significant enrichment of disease-linked clones.

The sequencing input was blood, either unsorted or a sorted T cell fraction (not recorded which). The receptor was derived from a male donor with ankylosing spondylitis or in good health (not recorded which). The chain joins TRBV25-1 to TRBJ1-2; the D is unclear. The CDR3 nucleotides are TGTGCCAGCAGTGGGGATCTCCGTGGCTACACCTTC. Residues: CASSGDLRGYTF.